This T cell receptor beta chain was recorded in a study of CD8+CD57+ T cells in acquired aplastic anemia (dated by TCRdb to 2016 to 2018). Regarding the research as a whole: On average, sorted CD4+ and CD8+ cells yielded 3.2 ug of extracted DNA, with a range of about 0.18 to 27.4 ug. CD8+CD57+ expansion was defined as a frequency above the mean frequency observed in healthy subjects. The paper's findings and limits, for the study overall: CD8+ Simpson's diversity did not differ significantly between patients and healthy controls (P=0.060). Roughly 30 CD8+ CDR3 sequences were found to be shared between patients and controls, but these sequences appeared to be highly expressed in patients and within the immunodominant clones of the patients.

This clonotype showed up many times. Its specific antigen is unknown. Per-base qualities were not stored, and no clone one base away is much larger. The patients picked for sequencing were ones in whom flow cytometry had shown an expansion of CD8+CD57+ cells. All patients had severe acquired aplastic anemia diagnosed by International Study of Aplastic Anemia and Agranulocytosis and Camitta criteria. At the time blood was sampled, none of the patients had received any therapy. In the study, sorted CD4+ and CD8+ blood T cells from patients with severe aplastic anemia and from healthy subjects underwent deep sequencing of TCR repertoires. Patients were enrolled under clinicaltrials.gov protocols 00001620, 01623167, 00001397, 00071045, 00081523 and 00961064 in the USA. Ficoll-Paque density gradient centrifugation was used to isolate peripheral blood mononuclear cells. Before DNA extraction, CD4+ and CD8+ T cells were sorted by FACS or by magnetic beads.

Genomic DNA was used as template for profiling of TCR beta VDJ combinations and CDR3 sequences. An Illumina HiSeq 2000 was used for TCR repertoire sequencing. Concerning the study's data processing: TRBV/TRBJ rearrangement plots, CDR3 size and DJ length profiles, and Simpson's diversity index were used to evaluate the repertoires. Whichever DNA sequence was most abundant in the deep sequencing data was defined as the immunodominant clone. CDR3 amino acid sequences were checked for sharing between subjects and were compared against published repertoires and the VDJdb database. TCRdb handled the public reads itself, with Q25 trimming in fastp and clone calling in MiXCR, and kept productive beta chains. Every entry covers one CDR3 protein and lists the most common genes and DNA from its rows. TCRdb assigned the V and J calls; the authors' analysis was not used. In this sample the table shows fewer than 200,000 distinct CDR3 sequences, roughly 50% of which occur a single time. Clones ranked in the top ten supply about an eighth of the sample.

Material: sorted CD4+, CD8+, or CD8+CD57+ T cells (not recorded which) from PBMCs. The source of this sequence is a human donor with aplastic anemia.

This receptor has the CDR3 CSARWSAHTQYF. DNA sequence: TGCAGTGCTAGGTGGAGCGCTCATACGCAGTATTTT. The rearrangement joined TRBV20-1 to TRBJ2-3, with the D gene not clear enough to name. Inclusive of the bounding cysteine and phenylalanine, the CDR3 is 12 residues long. Of the read, only the CDR3 DNA is kept; its 36 bases are in frame from base 1. V loses 3 bases, J loses 7 bases, and the germline ends lie 11 bases apart. Reading the germline V gene (reference sequence) gives CDR1 DFQATT and CDR2 SNEGSKA.